The T cell receptor (beta chain) under discussion was sequenced for a study of shared clonotypes between healthy human individuals. Positively selected for CCR7, the CD45RO-negative cells used as naive CD8 cells excluded terminally differentiated effector memory CD45RA+ cells. Some clones are missing from TCRdb's copy, which holds only in-frame ones; the method was immunoSEQ multiplex PCR. Among about 2 million clones listed, about 95% were seen once. The V gene lost 4 bases and the J gene lost 3 bases, with 4 bases spanning the gap. This CDR3 spans 12 amino acids. Per germline, CDR1 SGHDT and CDR2 YYEEEE.

This sequence joins TRBV5-6 and TRBJ2-2, with no clear D. The specimen was naive CD8+ T cells sorted from blood. This receptor was identified in a man aged 18 to 29 in good health. As DNA, the CDR3 is TGTGCCAGCAGCACTTACACCGGGGAGCTGTTTTTT. Its translation: CASSTYTGELFF.